The entry that follows covers one T cell receptor beta chain sequence. Time point defined: pre-sensitization, week 0. The treatment denotes: therapeutic diphenylcyclopropenone sensitization with weekly scalp DPC. This entry comes from a study of human T cells and chemical hapten exposure. About the study: Patients were given diphenylcyclopropenone on the scalp weekly across the approximately 22-week study. TCR yields per sample varied, mainly owing to small pooled library volume differences.

CDR1 and CDR2 (germline): MNHNS, SASEGT. The V gene end was trimmed by 5 bases and the J gene end by 3 bases; junction bases not matched to a gene: 8. This CDR3 has 15 amino acids. In TCRdb, the RACE reads were re-called with MiXCR into one record per CDR3 protein. The sample lists 250,000 or so distinct CDR3 sequences, about 9.4% occurring once. Specimen: whole blood, collected in connection with sensitization to the hapten diphenylcyclopropenone (DPC). The J gene is TRBJ2-7, the V gene TRBV6-1; 9 bases are a match to TRBD1. The TCR comes from a middle-aged woman with alopecia areata. Some clones in this sample may be carry-over from other donors' samples. The CDR3 protein is CASSPQLGQGYEQYF. The DNA for the CDR3 is TGTGCCAGCAGTCCCCAACTGGGACAGGGCTACGAGCAGTACTTC.